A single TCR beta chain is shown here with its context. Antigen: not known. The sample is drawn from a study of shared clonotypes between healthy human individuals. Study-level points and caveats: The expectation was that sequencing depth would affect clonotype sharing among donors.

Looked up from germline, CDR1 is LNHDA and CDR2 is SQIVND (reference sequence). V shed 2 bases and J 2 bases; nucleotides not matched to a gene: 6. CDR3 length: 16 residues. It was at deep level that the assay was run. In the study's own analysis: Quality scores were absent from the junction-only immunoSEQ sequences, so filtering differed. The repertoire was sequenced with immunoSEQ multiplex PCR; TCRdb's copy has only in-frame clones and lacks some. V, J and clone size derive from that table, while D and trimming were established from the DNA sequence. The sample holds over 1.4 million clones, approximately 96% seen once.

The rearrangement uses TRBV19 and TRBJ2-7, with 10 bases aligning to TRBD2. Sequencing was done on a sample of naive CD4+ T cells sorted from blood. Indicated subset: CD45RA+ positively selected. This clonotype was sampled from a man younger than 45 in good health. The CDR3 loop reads CASSILGLASTYEQYF. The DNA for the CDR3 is TGTGCCAGTAGTATACTGGGACTAGCGAGCACCTACGAGCAGTACTTC.